The 16 T cell receptor beta chains given below trace back to one sample, sequenced in a study of shared clonotypes between healthy human individuals (dated by TCRdb to 2020 to 2022). The method behind the library was the immunoSEQ multiplex PCR assay. As stored in TCRdb, this immuneACCESS dataset retains in-frame rearrangements with V and J assigned. A fraction of the clones does not appear; measured against another copy, unresolved V genes explain less than half of the discrepancy, and the remainder lacks a known reason. This sample holds more than 2 million clones; about 95% were observed only once. 0.9% to 1.4% of the sample comes from the top ten. For the CD8 naive samples, CD45RO-negative cells were positively selected for CCR7, yielding a CD45RA+CCR7+ population from which TemRA cells were excluded. Sequencing was carried out using naive CD8+ T cells sorted from blood. Explained via the paper, the cell subset or site label denotes: CD45RA+CCR7+. These receptors came from a man younger than 35 in good health.

V is TRBV6-5 and J is TRBJ1-2, with D possibly matching TRBD1 (5 bases). V lost 2 bases to trimming and J lost 6 bases, with 16 bases between them. Per the germline V gene, CDR1 is MNHEY and CDR2 is SVGAGI. CDR3 length: 15 residues. CDR3 sequence reads: CASSYDRGWNDGYTF. The CDR3 DNA follows: TGTGCCAGCAGTTACGATAGGGGTTGGAACGATGGCTACACCTTC.

With regard to this clone: Other DNA sequences in this sample translate to the same CDR3. Written as DNA, the CDR3 is TGTGCCAGCAGTTACTCCGGGACAGCTCATTCACCCCTCCACTTT. Translation gives CASSYSGTAHSPLHF. The chain links TRBV6-5 to TRBJ1-6; 7 bases agree with TRBD1. The CDR3 spans 15 residues. Unmatched junction bases numbered 4, after V lost 0 bases and J lost 8 bases. Per germline, CDR1 MNHEY and CDR2 SVGAGI.

J is TRBJ2-1 and V is TRBV5-1, with TRBD2 matching 10 bases. Trimming at V came to 5 bases and at J to 4 bases, leaving 0 bases not matched to a gene. Looked up from germline, CDR1 is SGHRS and CDR2 is YFSETQ. This CDR3 spans 13 amino acids. CDR3 residues: CASRTSGYNEQFF. In nucleotides, the CDR3 is TGCGCCAGCAGGACTAGCGGGTACAATGAGCAGTTCTTC.

V is TRBV30 and J is TRBJ2-1; unclear D gene. Trimming took 0 bases from V and 0 from J, leaving 15 bases between them. There are 17 residues in the CDR3. The germline V gene has CDR1 GTSNPN and CDR2 SVGIG (reference sequence). CDR3 sequence (DNA): TGTGCCTGGAGTGTACTCCGGACCATAAGCTCCTACAATGAGCAGTTCTTC. This sequence encodes CAWSVLRTISSYNEQFF.

V and J are TRBV4-3 and TRBJ2-3, with D tentatively TRBD1 or TRBD2 (5 bases each). In germline, CDR1 is LGHNA, CDR2 YSLEER. With 4 bases removed from V and 2 bases from J, the gap between germline ends came to 7 bases. The CDR3 sequence is 13 residues long. DNA of the CDR3: TGCGCCAGCAGCCTGGGGACCACAGATACGCAGTATTTT. Amino acid sequence: CASSLGTTDTQYF.

This rearrangement joins TRBV7-9 to TRBJ2-7; 8 bases fit TRBD2. Germline V lookup: CDR1 SEHNR, CDR2 FQNEAQ (reference sequence). J was trimmed by 7 bases and V by 2 bases; bases with no gene match: 7. The CDR3 covers 14 residues. CDR3 protein: CASSLPGLAREQYF. The DNA of the CDR3 is TGTGCCAGCAGCTTACCCGGACTAGCACGTGAGCAGTACTTC.

The chain employs TRBV7-9 and TRBJ1-3; unclear D gene. The germline CDR1 and CDR2 sequences are SEHNR and FQNEAQ (reference sequence). Trimming shortened V by 4 bases and J by 0 bases, and 10 bases separated the two germline ends. The CDR3 has 15 residues. The CDR3, as DNA: TGTGCCAGCAGCTCCGGTCGGAGCTCTGGAAACACCATATATTTT. Translated, it gives CASSSGRSSGNTIYF.

This clone was picked up one time. V usage is TRBV13 and J usage is TRBJ2-1, with 11 bases matching TRBD2. CDR1 PRHDT and CDR2 FYEKMQ come from the germline V gene (reference sequence). The CDR3 length is 14 residues. J lost 9 bases, V lost 5 bases, and 6 bases had no gene match. Here the CDR3 reads CASSSPGLAAEQFF. The DNA for the CDR3 is TGTGCCAGCAGCAGCCCGGGACTAGCGGCTGAGCAGTTCTTC.

This clone showed up just once. The chain couples TRBV7-6 to TRBJ1-1; 8 bases align to TRBD1. The CDR3 covers 15 residues. V shed 5 bases, J shed 1 base, and the junction held 6 bases outside the gene matches. CDR1 is SGHVS and CDR2 is FNYEAQ in the germline V gene. CDR3 sequence (DNA): TGTGCCAGCAGCCCAGACGACAGGGGGAACACTGAAGCTTTCTTT. It encodes CASSPDDRGNTEAFF. Full variable domain (missing parts from reference TRBV7-6 and TRBJ1-1): GAGVSQSPRYKVTKRGQDVALRCDPISGHVSLYWYRQALGQGPEFLTYFNYEAQQDKSGLPNDRFSAERPEGSISTLTIQRTEQRDSAMYRCASSPDDRGNTEAFFGQGTRLTVV.

J is TRBJ2-7 and V is TRBV11-3, with TRBD2 matching 10 bases. The CDR3 is 14 amino acids. Trimming cost V 5 bases and J 2 bases; bases outside gene matches: 3. Per germline, CDR1 SGHNT and CDR2 YENEEA. DNA for the CDR3: TGTGCCAGCAGCCTAGCGGGGGACGCCTACGAGCAGTACTTC. It specifies CASSLAGDAYEQYF.

A remark on this clone: The junction and the germline gene differ at one end; a read error may be behind it. Other DNA sequences in this sample translate to the same CDR3. The genes are TRBV12-5 and TRBJ2-6; maybe TRBD1 (5 bases). The CDR3 runs 15 residues. Germline V gene data show CDR1 as LGHNT and CDR2 as FRNRAP. In DNA form, the CDR3 reads TGCGCTAGTGGTTTGGGCGACAGTGGGGCCAACGTCCTGACTTTC. This translates into CASGLGDSGANVLTF.

V gene TRBV7-9 combines with J gene TRBJ2-5; D is perhaps TRBD2 (6 bases). V lost 0 bases and J lost 4, with 18 bases in between. The length of the CDR3 is 17 residues. Germline CDR1 is SEHNR and CDR2 is FQNEAQ (reference sequence). The CDR3 coding sequence is TGTGCCAGCAGCTTAGCGCTTGGGGCTGGGACTGGAGAGACCCAGTACTTC. This codes for CASSLALGAGTGETQYF.

The genes are TRBV7-8 and TRBJ2-1; 10 nucleotides align to TRBD2. There are 17 residues in the CDR3. V was clipped by 1 base and J by 3 bases; unmatched bases: 6. The germline V gene has CDR1 SGHVS and CDR2 FQNEAQ. The CDR3 is CASSLGGLAAVYNEQFF. The DNA of the CDR3 is TGTGCCAGCAGCTTAGGAGGACTAGCGGCTGTCTACAATGAGCAGTTCTTC.

V gene TRBV4-3 combines with J gene TRBJ2-1, with TRBD2 matching 8 bases. The CDR3 loop spans 16 amino acids. Unmatched junction bases numbered 4, after V lost 3 bases and J lost 0 bases. From germline, CDR1 is LGHNA and CDR2 YSLEER. CDR3 amino acids: CASSHTSGSSYNEQFF. The CDR3 bases are TGCGCCAGCAGCCATACTAGCGGCAGCTCCTACAATGAGCAGTTCTTC.

With regard to this clone: The same CDR3 also results from other DNA sequences found in this sample. This sequence joins TRBV6-5 and TRBJ2-7, with unresolved D. CDR1 and CDR2 from the germline V gene are MNHEY and SVGAGI. The CDR3 is made up of 11 amino acids. The V end lost 7 bases, the J end lost 1 base, and 5 bases lay between the germline ends. CDR3 loop: CASTDSYEQYF. CDR3 coding DNA: TGTGCCAGCACGGATTCCTACGAGCAGTACTTC.

This rearrangement joins TRBV7-8 to TRBJ2-1; 8 bases align to TRBD2. This CDR3 region has 17 residues. Unmatched junction bases numbered 8, after V lost 0 bases and J lost 4 bases. Germline assignment: CDR1 SGHVS and CDR2 FQNEAQ. The CDR3 nucleotides read TGTGCCAGCAGCTTAGCGCTGGAGGGACTAGGGTACAATGAGCAGTTCTTC. It translates to CASSLALEGLGYNEQFF.